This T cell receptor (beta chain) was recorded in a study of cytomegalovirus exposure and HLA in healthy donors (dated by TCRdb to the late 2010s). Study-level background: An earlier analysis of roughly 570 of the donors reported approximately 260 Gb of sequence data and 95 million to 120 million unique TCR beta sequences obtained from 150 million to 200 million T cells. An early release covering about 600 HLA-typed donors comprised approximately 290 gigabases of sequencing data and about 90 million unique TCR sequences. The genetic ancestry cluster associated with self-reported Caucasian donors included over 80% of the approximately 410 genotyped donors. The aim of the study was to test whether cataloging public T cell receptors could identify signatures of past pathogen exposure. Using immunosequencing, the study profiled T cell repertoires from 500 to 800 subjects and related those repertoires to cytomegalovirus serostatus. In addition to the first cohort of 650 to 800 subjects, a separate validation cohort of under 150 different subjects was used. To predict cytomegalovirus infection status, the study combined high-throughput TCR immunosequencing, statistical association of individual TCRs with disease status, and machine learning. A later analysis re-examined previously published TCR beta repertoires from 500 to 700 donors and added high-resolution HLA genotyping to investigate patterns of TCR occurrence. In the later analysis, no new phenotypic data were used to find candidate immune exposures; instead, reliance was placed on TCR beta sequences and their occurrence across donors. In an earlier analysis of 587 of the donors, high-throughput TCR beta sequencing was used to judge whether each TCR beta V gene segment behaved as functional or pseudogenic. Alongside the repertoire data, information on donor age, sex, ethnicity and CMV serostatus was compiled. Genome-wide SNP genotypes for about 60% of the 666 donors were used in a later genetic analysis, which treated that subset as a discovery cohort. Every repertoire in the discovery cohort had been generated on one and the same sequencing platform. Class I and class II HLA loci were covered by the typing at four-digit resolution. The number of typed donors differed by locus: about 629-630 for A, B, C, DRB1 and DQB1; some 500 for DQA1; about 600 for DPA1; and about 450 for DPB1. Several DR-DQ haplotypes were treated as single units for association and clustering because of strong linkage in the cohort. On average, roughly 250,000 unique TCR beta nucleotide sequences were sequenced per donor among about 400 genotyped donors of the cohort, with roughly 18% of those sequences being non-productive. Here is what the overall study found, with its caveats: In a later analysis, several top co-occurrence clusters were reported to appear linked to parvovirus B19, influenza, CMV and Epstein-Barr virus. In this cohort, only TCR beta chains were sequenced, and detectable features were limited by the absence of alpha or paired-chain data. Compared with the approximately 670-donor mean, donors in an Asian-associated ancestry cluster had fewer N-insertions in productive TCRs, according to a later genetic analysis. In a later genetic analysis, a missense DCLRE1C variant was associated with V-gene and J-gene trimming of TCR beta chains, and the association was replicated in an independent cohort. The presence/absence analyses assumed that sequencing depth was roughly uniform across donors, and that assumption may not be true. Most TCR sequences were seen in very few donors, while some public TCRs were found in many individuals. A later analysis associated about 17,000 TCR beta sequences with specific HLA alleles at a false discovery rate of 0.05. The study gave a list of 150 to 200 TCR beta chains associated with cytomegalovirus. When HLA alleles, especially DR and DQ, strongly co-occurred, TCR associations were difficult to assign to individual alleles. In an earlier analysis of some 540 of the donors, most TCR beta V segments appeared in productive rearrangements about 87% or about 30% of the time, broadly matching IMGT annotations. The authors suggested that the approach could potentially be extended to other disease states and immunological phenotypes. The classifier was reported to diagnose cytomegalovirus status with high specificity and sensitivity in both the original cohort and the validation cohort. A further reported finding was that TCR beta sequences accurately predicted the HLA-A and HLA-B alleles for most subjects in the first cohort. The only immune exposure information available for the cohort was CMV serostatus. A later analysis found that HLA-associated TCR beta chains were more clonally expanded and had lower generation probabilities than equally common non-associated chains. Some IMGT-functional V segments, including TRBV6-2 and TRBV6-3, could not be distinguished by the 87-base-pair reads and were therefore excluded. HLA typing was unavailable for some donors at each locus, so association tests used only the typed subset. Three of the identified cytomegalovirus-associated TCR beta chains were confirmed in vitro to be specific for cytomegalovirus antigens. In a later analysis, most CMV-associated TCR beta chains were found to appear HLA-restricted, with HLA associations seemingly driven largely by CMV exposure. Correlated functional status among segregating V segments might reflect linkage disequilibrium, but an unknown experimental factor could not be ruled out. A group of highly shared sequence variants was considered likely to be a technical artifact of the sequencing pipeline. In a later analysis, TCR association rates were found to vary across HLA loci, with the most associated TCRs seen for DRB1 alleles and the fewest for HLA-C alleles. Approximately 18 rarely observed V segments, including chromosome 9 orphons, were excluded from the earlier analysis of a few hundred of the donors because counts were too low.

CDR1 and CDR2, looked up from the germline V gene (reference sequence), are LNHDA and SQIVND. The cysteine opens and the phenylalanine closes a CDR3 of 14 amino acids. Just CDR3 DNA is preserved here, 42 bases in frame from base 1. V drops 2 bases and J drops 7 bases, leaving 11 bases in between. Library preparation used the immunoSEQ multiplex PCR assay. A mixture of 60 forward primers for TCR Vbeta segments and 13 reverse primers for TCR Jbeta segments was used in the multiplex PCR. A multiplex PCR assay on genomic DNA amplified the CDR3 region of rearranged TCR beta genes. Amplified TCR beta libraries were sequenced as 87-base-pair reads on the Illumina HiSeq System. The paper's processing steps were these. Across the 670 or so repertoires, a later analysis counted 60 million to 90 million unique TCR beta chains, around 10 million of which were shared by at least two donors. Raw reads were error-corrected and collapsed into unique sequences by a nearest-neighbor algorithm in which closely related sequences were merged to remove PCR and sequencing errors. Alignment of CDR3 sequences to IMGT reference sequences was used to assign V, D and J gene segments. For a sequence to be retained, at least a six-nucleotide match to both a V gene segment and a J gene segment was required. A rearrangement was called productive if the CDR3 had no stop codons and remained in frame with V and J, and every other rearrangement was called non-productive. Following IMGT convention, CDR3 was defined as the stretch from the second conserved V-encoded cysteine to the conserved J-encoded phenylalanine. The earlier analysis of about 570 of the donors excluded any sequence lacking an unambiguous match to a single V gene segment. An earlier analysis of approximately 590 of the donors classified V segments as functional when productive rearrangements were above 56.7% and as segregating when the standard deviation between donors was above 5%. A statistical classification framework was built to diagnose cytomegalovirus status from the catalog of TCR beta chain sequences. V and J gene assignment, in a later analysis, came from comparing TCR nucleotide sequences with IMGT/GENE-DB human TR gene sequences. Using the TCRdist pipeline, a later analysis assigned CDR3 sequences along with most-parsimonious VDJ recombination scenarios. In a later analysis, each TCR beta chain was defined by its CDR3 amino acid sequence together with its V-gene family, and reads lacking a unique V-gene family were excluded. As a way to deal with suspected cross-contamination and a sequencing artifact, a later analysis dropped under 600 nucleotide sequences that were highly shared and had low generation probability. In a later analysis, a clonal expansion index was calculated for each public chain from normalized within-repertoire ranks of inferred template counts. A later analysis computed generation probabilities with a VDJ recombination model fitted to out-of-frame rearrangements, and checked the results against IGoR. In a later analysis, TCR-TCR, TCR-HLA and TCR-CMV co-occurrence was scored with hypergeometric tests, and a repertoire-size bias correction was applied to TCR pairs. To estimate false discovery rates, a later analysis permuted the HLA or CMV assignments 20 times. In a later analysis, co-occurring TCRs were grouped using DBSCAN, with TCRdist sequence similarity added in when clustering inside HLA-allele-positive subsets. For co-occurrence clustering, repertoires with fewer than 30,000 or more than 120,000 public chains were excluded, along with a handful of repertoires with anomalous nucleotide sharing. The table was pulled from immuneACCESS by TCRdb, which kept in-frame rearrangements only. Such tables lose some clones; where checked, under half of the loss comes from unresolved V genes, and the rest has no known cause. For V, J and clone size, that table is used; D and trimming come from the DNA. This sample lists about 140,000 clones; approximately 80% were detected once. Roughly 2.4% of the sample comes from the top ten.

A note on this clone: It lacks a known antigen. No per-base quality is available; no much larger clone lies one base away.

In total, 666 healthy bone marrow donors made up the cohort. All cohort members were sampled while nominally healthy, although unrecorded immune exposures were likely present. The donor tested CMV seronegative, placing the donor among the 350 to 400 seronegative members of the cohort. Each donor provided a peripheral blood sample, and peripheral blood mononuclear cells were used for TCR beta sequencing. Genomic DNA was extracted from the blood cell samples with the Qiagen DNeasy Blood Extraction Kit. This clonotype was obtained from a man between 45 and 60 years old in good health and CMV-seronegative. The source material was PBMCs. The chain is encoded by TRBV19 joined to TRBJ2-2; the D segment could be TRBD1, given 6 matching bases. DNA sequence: TGTGCCAGTAGTATATCAGGGGTGGTCGGGGAGCTGTTTTTT. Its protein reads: CASSISGVVGELFF.